This TCR beta chain came from a study of cytomegalovirus exposure and HLA in healthy donors. General study results and limits: Some V segments (TRBV6-2 and TRBV6-3 among them) were excluded as indistinguishable. Rare sequences made up most TCRs, while some public TCRs were found in many donors.

The CDR3 is made up of 17 amino acids. V trimming: 1 base; J trimming: 0 bases; junction bases outside the gene matches: 4. Germline CDR1 SGHDT, CDR2 YYEEEE. Primers included in the PCR were 60 Vbeta and 13 Jbeta primers. The repertoire was sequenced with immunoSEQ multiplex PCR; TCRdb's copy has only in-frame clones and lacks some. This sample has roughly 150,000 clones, with 85% found just once. Comments on this clone: Antigen: not known.

V gene TRBV5-6 combines with J gene TRBJ2-3, with 11 bases that match TRBD2. The sequence came from a woman between 18 and 29 years old in good health and CMV-seronegative. The material sequenced was PBMCs. The CDR3 region has the DNA TGTGCCAGCAGCTTGACCTTAGCGGGGGGGAGCACAGATACGCAGTATTTT. The encoded protein is CASSLTLAGGSTDTQYF.